This TCR beta chain was recovered during a study of blood T cells in healthy people across ages. Study-wide findings and caveats: Naive CD4+ cells and diversity were both higher in long-lived donors than in aged donors. A strong correlation was seen between TCR beta diversity and naive T cell percentage. Estimated diversity, derived from one million T cells, was regarded as an underestimate.

As concerns this clonotype: Its antigen is as yet unknown.

The use of a sample-barcoded 5' primer and a J-beta primer mix characterized a second PCR of about 7 to 12 cycles. The authors tagged each cDNA molecule using a template-switch adaptor with 12 random nucleotides. TCRdb re-derived calls from the 5' RACE reads in MiXCR, one entry per CDR3 protein. The repertoire holds 600,000 to 650,000 distinct CDR3 sequences, with roughly 53% as singletons. The germline CDR1 and CDR2 sequences are LGHNA and YNFKEQ. V lost 0 bases and J 4 bases, leaving 15 bases between the germline ends. The CDR3 has 16 residues. The V call is TRBV4-2, the J call TRBJ2-5; D may be TRBD2 (6 bases). The source is a man in his 60s in good health. Sequencing was carried out using blood. The DNA of the CDR3 is TGTGCCAGCAGCCAAGATCCTCCGGGGGTCGCAGAGACCCAGTACTTC. This encodes CASSQDPPGVAETQYF.